This T cell receptor beta chain is drawn from a study of T-cell memory formation after mild COVID-19. Germline loops: CDR1 LGHNA, CDR2 YSLEER. V dropped 1 base and J dropped 6 bases, with 11 bases sitting between them. This CDR3 contains 14 residues. MiXCR, applied by TCRdb to the 5' RACE reads, yields one record per CDR3 protein. The sample has 250,000 to 350,000 distinct CDR3 sequences; roughly a fifth are singletons. This clonotype has more than one count but fewer than ten. No antigen is known for it. Study-level results: Pre-infection memory showed some responding clones, and this suggested that cross-reactive memory joined. Mainly in CM and EM were contracting CD4+ clones; CD8+ were in EMRA.

The receptor's source is a man aged 18 to 35 who had mild COVID-19 (a few samples of this study predate the infection). Cell type and time point are not known. V gene TRBV4-3 combines with J gene TRBJ2-3; D could derive from TRBD1 or TRBD2 (6 bases each). Specimen: PBMCs or a T cell subset sorted from them (not recorded which). The CDR3, as DNA: TGCGCCAGCAGCCAAGTATGGGGGGCGGATACGCAGTATTTT. Encoded protein: CASSQVWGADTQYF.